The 14 T cell receptor beta chains listed next were all sequenced from one sample in a study of blood T cell repertoires in COVID-19. Measured with immunoSEQ multiplex PCR; TCRdb has only the in-frame clones, and not every one. The sample has 55,000 to 70,000 clones, 91% seen once. Sequencing was performed on peripheral blood. The receptors derive from a man aged 40-50 years with COVID-19, enrolled during active disease.

The chain couples TRBV12-3 or TRBV12-4 to TRBJ2-1; 7 bases are shared with TRBD2. This CDR3 region has 13 residues. With V trimmed by 5 bases and J by 7 bases, 5 bases remained unmatched. The CDR3 protein is CASSGLSGNEQFF. As DNA, the CDR3 is TGTGCCAGCAGTGGCCTTAGCGGGAATGAGCAGTTCTTC.

This chain uses TRBV30 with TRBJ2-7; 7 bases align to TRBD1. In germline, CDR1 is GTSNPN, CDR2 SVGIG (reference sequence). This CDR3 has 11 amino acids. V shed 8 bases, J shed 0 bases, and the junction held 1 base outside the gene matches. This chain's CDR3 is CAGTVSYEQYF. CDR3 coding DNA: TGTGCCGGGACAGTCTCCTACGAGCAGTACTTC. The entire variable domain, with the rest obtained from reference TRBV30 and TRBJ2-7, is as follows: SQTIHQWPATLVQPVGSPLSLECTVEGTSNPNLYWYRQAAGRGLQLLFYSVGIGQISSEVPQNLSASRPQDRQFILSSKKLLLSDSGFYLCAGTVSYEQYFGPGTRLTVT.

This chain links TRBV4-2 with TRBJ1-1; TRBD1 matches at 9 bases. This CDR3 is built from 15 residues. Germline V gene data show CDR1 as LGHNA and CDR2 as YNFKEQ. V shed 3 bases, J shed 3 bases, and the junction held 5 bases outside the gene matches. For the CDR3, the DNA is TGTGCCAGCAGCCAGCGGACAGGGGAGCACACTGAAGCTTTCTTT. Protein product: CASSQRTGEHTEAFF.

The J gene is TRBJ1-2, the V gene TRBV28; D ambiguous. The CDR3 spans 13 residues. CDR1 and CDR2 from the germline V gene are MDHEN and SYDVKM. V lost 6 bases, J lost 4 bases, and 12 bases lay in between. In DNA, the CDR3 is TGTGCCAGCAGCGAGAGGCGGATCTATGGCTACACCTTC. It codes for CASSERRIYGYTF.

The CDR3 loop is CASSPPSGASYEQYF. The CDR3, as DNA: TGTGCCAGCTCACCACCTTCTGGAGCTTCCTACGAGCAGTACTTC. The chain is built from TRBV18 and TRBJ2-7; D not resolved. The CDR3 consists of 15 residues. Germline-derived CDR1 and CDR2 are KGHSH and LQKENI. The ends were cut back, 0 bases at V and 1 base at J, with 10 bases in the middle.

The gene calls are TRBV9 and TRBJ2-7; D is perhaps TRBD2 (6 bases). Trimming removed 6 bases at V and 6 bases at J, with 16 bases between. Germline V gives CDR1 SGDLS, CDR2 YYNGEE. CDR3 length: 13 residues. CDR3 coding DNA: TGTGCCAGCACCAAAAGTTTGGGGGGCGAGCAGTACTTC. Its protein is CASTKSLGGEQYF.

The chain combines TRBV28 with TRBJ2-2; TRBD1 agrees at 9 bases. The CDR3 loop spans 15 amino acids. The ends lost 5 bases at V and 7 bases at J; junction bases unmatched: 8. Germline V lookup: CDR1 MDHEN, CDR2 SYDVKM. CDR3: CASSVRDRDGGELFF. For the CDR3, the DNA is TGTGCCAGCAGTGTCCGGGACAGGGACGGCGGGGAGCTGTTTTTT.

Details on this clone: Compared with germline, one end of the junction differs, possibly owing to a read error. The chain joins TRBV10-3 to TRBJ2-7, with a tentative D call TRBD2 (5 bases). In germline, CDR1 is ENHRY, CDR2 SYGVKD. The CDR3 contains 10 residues. Here the CDR3 reads CAISESTKAF. The CDR3 nucleotides read TGTGCCATCAGTGAGTCGACTAAGGCTTTC.

For the CDR3, the DNA is TGTGCCAGCAGTTTGGGAGGGCACACTGAAGCTTTCTTT. It codes for CASSLGGHTEAFF. The chain joins TRBV12-3 or TRBV12-4 to TRBJ1-1; D remains unclear. The CDR3 is made up of 13 amino acids. With 3 bases removed from V and 3 bases from J, the gap between germline ends came to 8 bases.

The chain carries TRBV10-1 and TRBJ2-3; D gene unclear. Trimming took off 2 bases at V and 2 bases at J, with 11 bases between the two ends. The CDR3 contains 15 residues. Looked up from germline, CDR1 is WNHNN and CDR2 is SYGVQD (reference sequence). Here the CDR3 reads CASSEEPSNTDTQYF. Here the CDR3 DNA reads TGCGCCAGCAGTGAGGAGCCTTCTAACACAGATACGCAGTATTTT.

This clone is a singleton in its sample. The chain is built from TRBV2 and TRBJ1-3; possible D gene TRBD1, 5 bases. Germline loops: CDR1 SNHLY, CDR2 FYNNEI. This CDR3 spans 14 amino acids. Trimming stripped 3 bases from V and 8 bases from J, with 14 bases between. The CDR3 protein is CASSENGGIHTIYF. For the CDR3, the DNA is TGTGCCAGCAGTGAGAATGGGGGGATTCACACCATATATTTT.

The chain carries TRBV6-5 and TRBJ2-2; the D gene is possibly TRBD2 (6 bases). Germline CDR1 is MNHEY and CDR2 is SVGAGI. V dropped 6 bases and J dropped 4 bases, with 9 bases sitting between them. The CDR3 is 13 amino acids. CDR3 sequence (DNA): TGTGCCAGCAGGGCGACTAGCACCGGGGAGCTGTTTTTT. It codes for CASRATSTGELFF.

The V and J genes are TRBV2 and TRBJ1-2; 8 bases agree with TRBD1. The CDR3 covers 13 residues. In germline, CDR1 is SNHLY, CDR2 FYNNEI. Trimming cost V 7 bases and J 1 base; bases outside gene matches: 2. The DNA for the CDR3 is TGTGCCAGCACTGGACAGGGTAACTATGGCTACACCTTC. Its translation is CASTGQGNYGYTF.

The chain links TRBV11-2 to TRBJ2-7, with a possible D match to TRBD2 (6 bases). This CDR3 is 13 amino acids long. CDR1 is SGHAT and CDR2 is FQNNGV in the germline V gene. Trimming left V 0 bases short and J 11 bases short, with 14 bases between. CDR3 DNA sequence: TGTGCCAGCAGCTTAGATCGGGTTGGAGGGAAGTACTTC. It translates to CASSLDRVGGKYF.